This TCR beta chain was sequenced for a study of blood T cell repertoires in COVID-19. Study-wide background: COVID-19 samples, acute and convalescent, were from the United States, Italy and Spain. T cells, B-cell-depleted T cells, or PBMCs supplied cDNA or gDNA.

The sample holds a few counts of this clone. The authors' processing: Amplification with reference gene primers provided the estimates of nucleated cell counts. Some clones are missing from TCRdb's copy, which holds only in-frame ones; the method was immunoSEQ multiplex PCR. That table supplies the V and J calls and clone size; D and trimming were determined from the DNA. This table holds approximately 280,000 clones, around 89% found once. Germline V lookup: CDR1 LGHDT, CDR2 YNNKEL (reference sequence). V was trimmed by 4 bases and J by 4 bases, leaving 16 bases between them. The CDR3 is made up of 15 amino acids.

This TCR was recovered from a man between 40 and 49 years old with acute or convalescent COVID-19. V and J are TRBV3-1 (or the pseudogene TRBV3-2) and TRBJ1-2; D is possibly TRBD1 (6 bases). The sequencing sample was made of peripheral blood. The CDR3 reads CASSPGGQSIYGYTF. For the CDR3, the DNA is TGTGCCAGCAGCCCCGGGGGGCAGTCTATCTATGGCTACACCTTC.